The rows below give T cell receptor beta chains drawn from one sample of a study of T cells after yellow fever vaccination. TCRdb ran MiXCR on the 5' RACE reads and lists one entry per CDR3 protein. This sample has hundreds of thousands of distinct CDR3 sequences; roughly 7.5% occur once, and the top ten carry approximately 15%. This specimen was PBMCs, taken more than 40 days after the first yellow fever vaccination. The receptors here all came from a man in his late teens or twenties who received the YFV17D yellow fever vaccine. Both conserved end residues are part of each CDR3. A D gene is named only where the DNA matches it firmly. Only some rows state a clone size, as once, few, many or a class for expanded clones.

CDR3 protein: CATSDLTPDRVSEETQYF; CDR3 DNA: TGTGCCACCAGTGATTTGACACCAGACAGGGTCAGTGAGGAGACCCAGTACTTC; J gene: TRBJ2-5; V gene: TRBV24-1; clone size: few; D gene: TRBD1
CDR3 protein: CASRLAGGRETQYF; CDR3 DNA: TGTGCCAGCAGGCTAGCGGGGGGCCGGGAGACCCAGTACTTC; J gene: TRBJ2-5; V gene: TRBV27; clone size: few; D gene: TRBD2
CDR3 protein: CSVEGSAPYEQYF; CDR3 DNA: TGCAGCGTTGAGGGGTCAGCACCCTACGAGCAGTACTTC; J gene: TRBJ2-7; V gene: TRBV29-1; clone size: many; D gene: NA
CDR3 protein: CASSTGPGNTIYF; CDR3 DNA: TGCGCCAGCAGCACGGGTCCCGGAAACACCATATATTTT; J gene: TRBJ1-3; V gene: TRBV4-1; clone size: NA; D gene: NA
CDR3 protein: CASSYGGHNEQFF; CDR3 DNA: TGTGCCAGCAGTTACGGGGGGCACAATGAGCAGTTCTTC; J gene: TRBJ2-1; V gene: TRBV6-2/TRBV6-3; clone size: few; D gene: NA
CDR3 protein: CASSYSPGLGQTQYF; CDR3 DNA: TGTGCCAGCAGTTATTCACCGGGACTAGGGCAGACCCAGTACTTC; J gene: TRBJ2-5; V gene: TRBV6-5; clone size: NA; D gene: TRBD2
CDR3 protein: CASSYVGYGYTF; CDR3 DNA: TGTGCCAGCAGTTACGTCGGCTATGGCTACACCTTC; J gene: TRBJ1-2; V gene: TRBV6-2/TRBV6-3; clone size: NA; D gene: NA
CDR3 protein: CASSSRYNQPQHF; CDR3 DNA: TGTGCCAGCAGTTCCCGTTATAATCAGCCCCAGCATTTT; J gene: TRBJ1-5; V gene: TRBV12-3/TRBV12-4; clone size: many; D gene: NA
CDR3 protein: CAISANYNSPLHF; CDR3 DNA: TGTGCCATCAGTGCGAATTATAATTCACCCCTCCACTTT; J gene: TRBJ1-6; V gene: TRBV10-3; clone size: NA; D gene: NA
CDR3 protein: CASRWTEPTEAFF; CDR3 DNA: TGTGCCAGCAGGTGGACAGAGCCAACTGAAGCTTTCTTT; J gene: TRBJ1-1; V gene: TRBV7-9; clone size: few; D gene: NA
CDR3 protein: CSVEVGLRTEAFF; CDR3 DNA: TGCAGCGTTGAAGTGGGTTTGAGGACTGAAGCTTTCTTT; J gene: TRBJ1-1; V gene: TRBV29-1; clone size: few; D gene: NA
CDR3 protein: CASSFRGFGGELFF; CDR3 DNA: TGTGCCAGCAGCTTCAGGGGATTTGGCGGGGAGCTGTTTTTT; J gene: TRBJ2-2; V gene: TRBV7-9; clone size: few; D gene: NA
CDR3 protein: CSARGLAGESSYNEQFF; CDR3 DNA: TGCAGTGCTAGAGGGCTAGCGGGGGAGAGCTCCTACAATGAGCAGTTCTTC; J gene: TRBJ2-1; V gene: TRBV20-1; clone size: NA; D gene: TRBD2
CDR3 protein: CASRGPYDGYTF; CDR3 DNA: TGTGCCAGCAGAGGCCCCTACGATGGCTACACCTTC; J gene: TRBJ1-2; V gene: TRBV28; clone size: NA; D gene: NA
CDR3 protein: CASRPEGLAGLGYEQYF; CDR3 DNA: TGTGCCAGCAGGCCCGAGGGACTAGCGGGACTTGGCTACGAGCAGTACTTC; J gene: TRBJ2-7; V gene: TRBV27; clone size: NA; D gene: TRBD2
CDR3 protein: CASSHAGQDNEQFF; CDR3 DNA: TGCGCCAGCAGCCATGCGGGTCAGGACAATGAGCAGTTCTTC; J gene: TRBJ2-1; V gene: TRBV4-1; clone size: NA; D gene: NA
CDR3 protein: CASSLMGNTIYF; CDR3 DNA: TGTGCCAGCAGTTTGATGGGAAACACCATATATTTT; J gene: TRBJ1-3; V gene: TRBV12-3/TRBV12-4; clone size: many; D gene: NA
CDR3 protein: CASSFSGGTEAFF; CDR3 DNA: TGTGCCAGCAGTTTCTCAGGGGGCACTGAAGCTTTCTTT; J gene: TRBJ1-1; V gene: TRBV6-2/TRBV6-3; clone size: NA; D gene: TRBD1
CDR3 protein: CASSFGGNEQYF; CDR3 DNA: TGTGCCAGCAGTTTCGGCGGGAACGAGCAGTACTTC; J gene: TRBJ2-7; V gene: TRBV12-3/TRBV12-4; clone size: many; D gene: NA
CDR3 protein: CASSPRDRGLGYTGELFF; CDR3 DNA: TGCGCCAGCAGCCCACGGGACAGGGGGCTAGGGTACACCGGGGAGCTGTTTTTT; J gene: TRBJ2-2; V gene: TRBV4-1; clone size: few; D gene: TRBD1
CDR3 protein: CASSLDAARGGTDTQYF; CDR3 DNA: TGTGCCAGCAGCTTAGATGCTGCGCGGGGGGGCACAGATACGCAGTATTTT; J gene: TRBJ2-3; V gene: TRBV7-9; clone size: NA; D gene: TRBD2
CDR3 protein: CASSQDRVGITEAFF; CDR3 DNA: TGCGCCAGCAGCCAAGATCGGGTTGGGATCACTGAAGCTTTCTTT; J gene: TRBJ1-1; V gene: TRBV4-1; clone size: NA; D gene: NA
CDR3 protein: CASSLDPSYEQYF; CDR3 DNA: TGTGCCAGCAGCTTAGACCCCTCCTACGAGCAGTACTTC; J gene: TRBJ2-7; V gene: TRBV7-2; clone size: many; D gene: NA
CDR3 protein: CASSIGGLRSFGETQYF; CDR3 DNA: TGCGCCAGCAGCATAGGCGGGCTTAGGTCCTTTGGGGAGACCCAGTACTTC; J gene: TRBJ2-5; V gene: TRBV5-1; clone size: few; D gene: NA
CDR3 protein: CASSPGPPGDEQFF; CDR3 DNA: TGTGCCAGCAGCCCTGGACCCCCGGGGGATGAGCAGTTCTTC; J gene: TRBJ2-1; V gene: TRBV5-4; clone size: few; D gene: NA
CDR3 protein: CASSIGTANYGYTF; CDR3 DNA: TGCGCCAGCAGCATAGGGACAGCTAACTATGGCTACACCTTC; J gene: TRBJ1-2; V gene: TRBV5-1; clone size: few; D gene: TRBD1
CDR3 protein: CASSVLTSGGGLSYNEQFF; CDR3 DNA: TGTGCCAGCAGCGTTTTGACTAGCGGGGGGGGGTTGTCCTACAATGAGCAGTTCTTC; J gene: TRBJ2-1; V gene: TRBV9; clone size: NA; D gene: TRBD2
CDR3 protein: CASSRTPTNYGYTF; CDR3 DNA: TGTGCCAGCAGTCGGACACCAACTAACTATGGCTACACCTTC; J gene: TRBJ1-2; V gene: TRBV12-3/TRBV12-4; clone size: NA; D gene: NA
CDR3 protein: CASGEWGGSPQHF; CDR3 DNA: TGTGCCAGCGGGGAGTGGGGGGGGAGCCCCCAGCATTTT; J gene: TRBJ1-5; V gene: TRBV27; clone size: few; D gene: NA
CDR3 protein: CASSYQGDTDTQYF; CDR3 DNA: TGTGCCAGCAGCTACCAGGGGGACACAGATACGCAGTATTTT; J gene: TRBJ2-3; V gene: TRBV5-6; clone size: many; D gene: TRBD1
CDR3 protein: CASSPSELNTEAFF; CDR3 DNA: TGTGCCAGCAGCCCGTCGGAGCTTAACACTGAAGCTTTCTTT; J gene: TRBJ1-1; V gene: TRBV5-5; clone size: many; D gene: NA
CDR3 protein: CASSLFRGPKNIQYF; CDR3 DNA: TGTGCCAGTAGTCTATTCAGGGGGCCCAAAAACATTCAGTACTTC; J gene: TRBJ2-4; V gene: TRBV19; clone size: few; D gene: TRBD1
CDR3 protein: CASEGGTGNGYTF; CDR3 DNA: TGTGCCAGCGAGGGGGGGACGGGGAATGGCTACACCTTC; J gene: TRBJ1-2; V gene: TRBV25-1; clone size: many; D gene: NA
CDR3 protein: CASSQGDRGPSPLHF; CDR3 DNA: TGCGCCAGCAGCCAGGGGGACAGGGGTCCTTCACCCCTCCACTTT; J gene: TRBJ1-6; V gene: TRBV4-3; clone size: few; D gene: TRBD1
CDR3 protein: CAISEEDWGRNTEAFF; CDR3 DNA: TGTGCCATCAGTGAAGAGGACTGGGGGAGGAACACTGAAGCTTTCTTT; J gene: TRBJ1-1; V gene: TRBV10-3; clone size: few; D gene: NA
CDR3 protein: CASSLEGQGLETQYF; CDR3 DNA: TGTGCCAGCAGTTTAGAAGGACAGGGTTTAGAGACCCAGTACTTC; J gene: TRBJ2-5; V gene: TRBV12-3/TRBV12-4; clone size: NA; D gene: TRBD1
CDR3 protein: CATSGQLRGAFF; CDR3 DNA: TGTGCCACCAGCGGTCAACTCCGGGGGGCTTTCTTT; J gene: TRBJ1-1; V gene: TRBV15; clone size: NA; D gene: NA
CDR3 protein: CSARGLAYNEQFF; CDR3 DNA: TGCAGTGCTAGAGGGCTAGCCTACAATGAGCAGTTCTTC; J gene: TRBJ2-1; V gene: TRBV20-1; clone size: NA; D gene: NA
CDR3 protein: CASSQDDRAGANVLTF; CDR3 DNA: TGCGCCAGCAGCCAAGACGACAGGGCTGGGGCCAACGTCCTGACTTTC; J gene: TRBJ2-6; V gene: TRBV4-3; clone size: few; D gene: TRBD1
CDR3 protein: CASSLAVQYF; CDR3 DNA: TGTGCCAGCAGCTTAGCCGTGCAGTACTTC; J gene: TRBJ2-7; V gene: TRBV5-4; clone size: few; D gene: NA
CDR3 protein: CASSQDRGGVETQYF; CDR3 DNA: TGTGCCAGCAGCCAAGACAGGGGAGGGGTGGAGACCCAGTACTTC; J gene: TRBJ2-5; V gene: TRBV5-4; clone size: NA; D gene: NA
CDR3 protein: CASSPQALVNTGELFF; CDR3 DNA: TGTGCCAGCAGCCCCCAAGCACTGGTGAACACCGGGGAGCTGTTTTTT; J gene: TRBJ2-2; V gene: TRBV7-2; clone size: NA; D gene: NA
CDR3 protein: CASSLQGGDQYYGYTF; CDR3 DNA: TGTGCCAGCAGCCTCCAAGGAGGCGACCAATACTATGGCTACACCTTC; J gene: TRBJ1-2; V gene: TRBV7-8; clone size: NA; D gene: NA
CDR3 protein: CASSWLAGDDPAF; CDR3 DNA: TGCGCCAGCAGCTGGCTGGCGGGGGACGATCCGGCCTTC; J gene: TRBJ2-1; V gene: TRBV5-1; clone size: few; D gene: TRBD2
CDR3 protein: CASSRGQGAISTEAFF; CDR3 DNA: TGCGCCAGCAGCAGGGGACAGGGGGCGATTAGCACTGAAGCTTTCTTT; J gene: TRBJ1-1; V gene: TRBV5-1; clone size: NA; D gene: TRBD1
CDR3 protein: CASSWGTGEGYEQYF; CDR3 DNA: TGCGCCAGCAGCTGGGGGACAGGGGAGGGCTACGAGCAGTACTTC; J gene: TRBJ2-7; V gene: TRBV5-1; clone size: NA; D gene: TRBD1
CDR3 protein: CCAISPAQGITDTQYF; CDR3 DNA: TGCTGTGCCATATCCCCCGCCCAGGGTATCACAGATACGCAGTATTTT; J gene: TRBJ2-3; V gene: TRBV20-1; clone size: NA; D gene: NA
CDR3 protein: CASSLKASFQTTGELFF; CDR3 DNA: TGTGCCAGCAGCTTAAAAGCGTCCTTCCAAACTACCGGGGAGCTGTTTTTT; J gene: TRBJ2-2; V gene: TRBV7-2; clone size: few; D gene: NA
CDR3 protein: CASSYLGTRPQHF; CDR3 DNA: TGTGCCAGCAGTTACCTGGGGACGAGGCCCCAGCATTTT; J gene: TRBJ1-5; V gene: TRBV6-2/TRBV6-3; clone size: few; D gene: NA
CDR3 protein: CASSQQGARETQYF; CDR3 DNA: TGCGCCAGCAGCCAACAGGGGGCTAGGGAGACCCAGTACTTC; J gene: TRBJ2-5; V gene: TRBV5-1; clone size: many; D gene: TRBD1
CDR3 protein: CASSKKGALTDTQYF; CDR3 DNA: TGCGCCAGCAGCAAAAAGGGGGCCCTCACAGATACGCAGTATTTT; J gene: TRBJ2-3; V gene: TRBV4-1; clone size: few; D gene: TRBD1
CDR3 protein: CASSLAASPLHF; CDR3 DNA: TGTGCCAGCAGCTTAGCGGCATCACCCCTCCACTTT; J gene: TRBJ1-6; V gene: TRBV7-2; clone size: NA; D gene: NA
CDR3 protein: CASSLREGHGYTF; CDR3 DNA: TGTGCCAGCAGTCTCCGGGAGGGGCATGGCTACACCTTC; J gene: TRBJ1-2; V gene: TRBV5-4; clone size: NA; D gene: NA
CDR3 protein: CASSQDLSPLGSEAFF; CDR3 DNA: TGCGCCAGCAGCCAAGATCTATCCCCGCTGGGTTCTGAAGCTTTCTTT; J gene: TRBJ1-1; V gene: TRBV4-3; clone size: few; D gene: NA
CDR3 protein: CASSLPVPVGVGELFF; CDR3 DNA: TGTGCCAGCAGCTTGCCCGTGCCTGTGGGAGTCGGGGAGCTGTTTTTT; J gene: TRBJ2-2; V gene: TRBV5-4; clone size: NA; D gene: NA
CDR3 protein: CASSLAGVGNYGYTF; CDR3 DNA: TGTGCCAGCAGCTTAGCAGGGGTCGGGAACTATGGCTACACCTTC; J gene: TRBJ1-2; V gene: TRBV7-2; clone size: few; D gene: NA
CDR3 protein: CASSLVGTLETDTQYF; CDR3 DNA: TGTGCCAGCAGCTTAGTCGGGACCCTAGAAACAGATACGCAGTATTTT; J gene: TRBJ2-3; V gene: TRBV7-2; clone size: few; D gene: NA
CDR3 protein: CSAPRGQGNF; CDR3 DNA: TGCAGTGCTCCTAGGGGACAGGGCAACTTC; J gene: TRBJ2-7; V gene: TRBV20-1; clone size: NA; D gene: TRBD1
CDR3 protein: CASSLALEQFF; CDR3 DNA: TGCGCCAGCAGCTTGGCCCTGGAGCAGTTCTTC; J gene: TRBJ2-1; V gene: TRBV5-1; clone size: many; D gene: NA